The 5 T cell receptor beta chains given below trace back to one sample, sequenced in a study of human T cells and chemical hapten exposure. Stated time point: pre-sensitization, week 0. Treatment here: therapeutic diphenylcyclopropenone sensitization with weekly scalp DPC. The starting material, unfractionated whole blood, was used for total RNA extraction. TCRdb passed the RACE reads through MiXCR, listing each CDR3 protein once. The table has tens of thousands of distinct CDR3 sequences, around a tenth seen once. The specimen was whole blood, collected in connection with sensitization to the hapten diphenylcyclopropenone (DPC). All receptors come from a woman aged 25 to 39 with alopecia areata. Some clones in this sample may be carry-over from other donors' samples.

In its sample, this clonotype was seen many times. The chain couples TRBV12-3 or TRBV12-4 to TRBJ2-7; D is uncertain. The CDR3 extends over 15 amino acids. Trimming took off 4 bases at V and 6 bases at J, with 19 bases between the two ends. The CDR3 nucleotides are TGTGCCAGCAGTTCTCGACCCCGGACCCCCCTCGAGCAGTACTTC. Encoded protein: CASSSRPRTPLEQYF.

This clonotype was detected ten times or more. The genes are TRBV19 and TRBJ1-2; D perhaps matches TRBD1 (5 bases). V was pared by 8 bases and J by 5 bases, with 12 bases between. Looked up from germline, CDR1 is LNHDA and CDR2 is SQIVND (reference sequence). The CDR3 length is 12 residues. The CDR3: CASQTGQYGYTF. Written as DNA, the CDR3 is TGTGCCAGTCAAACGGGGCAATATGGCTACACCTTC.

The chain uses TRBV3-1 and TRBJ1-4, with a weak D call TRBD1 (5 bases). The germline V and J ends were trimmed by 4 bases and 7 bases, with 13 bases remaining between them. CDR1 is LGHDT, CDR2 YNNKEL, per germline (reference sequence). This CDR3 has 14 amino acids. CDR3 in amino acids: CASSRRSRGEKLFF. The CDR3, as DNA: TGTGCCAGCAGCCGACGGTCTAGGGGTGAAAAACTGTTTTTT. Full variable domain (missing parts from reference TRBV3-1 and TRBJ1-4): DTAVSQTPKYLVTQMGNDKSIKCEQNLGHDTMYWYKQDSKKFLKIMFSYNNKELIINETVPNRFSPKSPDKAHLNLHINSLELGDSAVYFCASSRRSRGEKLFFGSGTQLSVL.

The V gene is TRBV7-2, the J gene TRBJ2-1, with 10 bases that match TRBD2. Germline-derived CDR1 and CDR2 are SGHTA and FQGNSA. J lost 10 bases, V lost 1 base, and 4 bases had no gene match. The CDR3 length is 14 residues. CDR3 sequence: CASSLERGGGEQFF. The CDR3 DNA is TGTGCCAGCAGCTTAGAGCGGGGGGGAGGAGAGCAGTTCTTC.

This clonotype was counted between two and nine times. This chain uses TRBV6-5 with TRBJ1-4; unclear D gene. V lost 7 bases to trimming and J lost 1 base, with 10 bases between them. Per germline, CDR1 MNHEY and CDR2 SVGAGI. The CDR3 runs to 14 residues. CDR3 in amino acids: CASKDWGTNEKLFF. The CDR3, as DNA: TGTGCCAGCAAGGATTGGGGAACTAATGAAAAACTGTTTTTT.